The next 30 T cell receptor beta chains were all read from a single sample in a study of blood T cell repertoires in COVID-19. The table came from immunoSEQ multiplex PCR; TCRdb's copy has only in-frame clones and leaves some out. Seen here are a few hundred thousand clones, under 85% observed once, and the top ten hold about 4.9%. The material sequenced was PBMCs or T cells enriched from blood (not recorded which). These receptor sequences come from a woman between 45 and 60 years old who had recovered from COVID-19.

V usage is TRBV30 and J usage is TRBJ1-2; 7 bases line up with TRBD1. CDR1 and CDR2 from the germline V gene are GTSNPN and SVGIG (reference sequence). Losses at the gene ends were 3 bases for V and 4 bases for J; bases not matched to a gene: 11. This CDR3 has 15 amino acids. The CDR3 DNA follows: TGTGCCTGGAGGTTGGACAGGCGCACCTTCTATGGCTACACCTTC. Translation gives CAWRLDRRTFYGYTF. The variable domain in full, completed from reference TRBV30 and TRBJ1-2, reads SQTIHQWPATLVQPVGSPLSLECTVEGTSNPNLYWYRQAAGRGLQLLFYSVGIGQISSEVPQNLSASRPQDRQFILSSKKLLLSDSGFYLCAWRLDRRTFYGYTFGSGTRLTVV.

The chain combines TRBV6-5 with TRBJ1-1, with 9 bases aligning to TRBD1. V shed 6 bases and J 1 base; nucleotides not matched to a gene: 6. This CDR3 has 15 residues. Germline V gene sequence: CDR1 MNHEY, CDR2 SVGAGI. For the CDR3, the DNA is TGTGCCAGCAGCCCGGGACAGGGAGCGAACACTGAAGCTTTCTTT. As protein: CASSPGQGANTEAFF.

The genes are TRBV19 and TRBJ1-6; 7 bases line up with TRBD1. V dropped 5 bases and J dropped 9; count of bases not matched to a gene: 10. CDR3 length: 15 amino acids. Germline V gene lookup returns CDR1 LNHDA and CDR2 SQIVND (reference sequence). CDR3 DNA sequence: TGTGCCAGTAGTCCGGGGACAGCGGGAGGTTCACCCCTCCACTTT. Amino acids: CASSPGTAGGSPLHF. Together with reference TRBV19 and TRBJ1-6, the CDR3 gives the full variable domain: DGGITQSPKYLFRKEGQNVTLSCEQNLNHDAMYWYRQDPGQGLRLIYYSQIVNDFQKGDIAEGYSVSREKKESFPLTVTSAQKNPTAFYLCASSPGTAGGSPLHFGNGTRLTVT.

This clone was seen many times. The V and J genes are TRBV2 and TRBJ1-2; 7 bases agree with TRBD1. Germline-derived CDR1 and CDR2 are SNHLY and FYNNEI. Germline trimming cut 7 bases from V and 4 bases from J; bases unmatched to any gene: 3. The CDR3 length is 12 residues. The CDR3 sequence: CASKGTAYGYTF. For the CDR3, the DNA is TGTGCCAGCAAAGGGACAGCCTATGGCTACACCTTC.

The chain combines TRBV5-5 with TRBJ2-3; TRBD2 aligns across 7 bases. The CDR3 extends over 18 amino acids. The V segment lost 4 bases and the J segment 5 bases; nucleotides outside the gene matches: 19. Germline V CDR1 and CDR2: SGHKS, YYEKEE (reference sequence). CDR3 in DNA: TGTGCCAGCAGCGCGAGGGATTTGGGCGGGACGGGAGGAGATACGCAGTATTTT. This sequence encodes CASSARDLGGTGGDTQYF.

The rearrangement uses TRBV7-2 and TRBJ1-5, with TRBD1 matching 10 bases. The germline gives CDR1 SGHTA, CDR2 FQGNSA. The CDR3 spans 15 residues. Trimming took 5 bases from V and 5 from J; bases not matched to a gene: 6. The chain's CDR3 is CASSPGGQGYQPQHF. CDR3 in DNA: TGTGCCAGCAGCCCAGGGGGACAGGGGTATCAGCCCCAGCATTTT.

V and J are TRBV5-3 and TRBJ2-7; 8 nucleotides align to TRBD2. TRBV5-3 is treated as an ORF (open reading frame) with a function not yet certain. The CDR3 has 15 amino acids. Trimming took 4 bases from V and 2 from J; bases not matched to a gene: 8. The CDR3 DNA is TGTGCCAGAAGCCCGCCGGGAGGGTCGGCCTACGAGCAGTACTTC. It codes for CARSPPGGSAYEQYF.

J is TRBJ1-2 and V is TRBV6-6; a weak D match, TRBD1 (6 bases). This CDR3 region has 15 residues. V was cut by 4 bases and J by 3 bases, with 15 bases left in between. CDR1 and CDR2 (germline): MNHNY, SVGAGI (reference sequence). The CDR3, as DNA: TGTGCCAGCAGTTCCCGGACGGACAGTTACTATGGCTACACCTTC. It codes for CASSSRTDSYYGYTF.

J is TRBJ1-1 and V is TRBV19; tentative D call: TRBD1 (5 bases). The length of the CDR3 is 13 residues. V was shortened by 7 bases and J by 0 bases, with 9 bases between the two germline ends. The germline gives CDR1 LNHDA, CDR2 SQIVND (reference sequence). The CDR3 reads CASKQAMNTEAFF. The CDR3 nucleotides are TGTGCCAGTAAACAGGCCATGAACACTGAAGCTTTCTTT.

The chain links TRBV13 to TRBJ1-2; the match to TRBD1 covers 7 bases. V shed 5 bases, J shed 4 bases, and the junction held 4 bases outside the gene matches. This CDR3 has 13 amino acids. Germline CDR1 is PRHDT and CDR2 is FYEKMQ (reference sequence). This CDR3 is CASSLGTAYGYTF. In nucleotides, the CDR3 is TGTGCCAGCAGCCTTGGGACAGCCTATGGCTACACCTTC.

V usage is TRBV5-1 and J usage is TRBJ1-6; no firm D call. The V end lost 0 bases, the J end lost 7 bases, and 8 bases lay between the germline ends. The germline V gene has CDR1 SGHRS and CDR2 YFSETQ. The CDR3 runs to 14 residues. The CDR3: CASSLGRGNSPLHF. The CDR3 DNA reads as TGCGCCAGCAGCTTGGGACGGGGAAATTCACCCCTCCACTTT.

V gene TRBV11-3 combines with J gene TRBJ2-7; D is perhaps TRBD1 (5 bases). The CDR3 contains 16 residues. The germline V gene encodes CDR1 SGHNT and CDR2 YENEEA. Trimming stripped 5 bases from V and 4 bases from J, with 21 bases between. As DNA, the CDR3 is TGTGCCAGCAGCGGACAAGGGGTTATAGGAGTTTACGAGCAGTACTTC. Protein: CASSGQGVIGVYEQYF.

The rearrangement links TRBV5-8 to TRBJ2-1, with D perhaps matching TRBD1 (5 bases). V was clipped by 6 bases and J by 2 bases, with 15 bases between them. This CDR3 has 15 residues. Per the germline V gene, CDR1 is SGHTS and CDR2 is YDEGEE. The CDR3 is CASTSRQGTYNEQFF. The CDR3 coding sequence is TGTGCCAGCACCTCGAGGCAGGGAACCTACAATGAGCAGTTCTTC. The variable domain in full, with the rest retrieved from reference TRBV5-8 and TRBJ2-1, is EAGVTQSPTHLIKTRGQQATLRCSPISGHTSVYWYQQALGLGLQFLLWYDEGEERNRGNFPPRFSGRQFPNYSSELNVNALELEDSALYLCASTSRQGTYNEQFFGPGTRLTVL.

This chain uses TRBV9 with TRBJ1-2; D remains unclear. Germline V gene data show CDR1 as SGDLS and CDR2 as YYNGEE. The CDR3 length is 14 residues. Trimming removed 4 bases from V and 0 bases from J, with 10 bases in between. The DNA of the CDR3 is TGTGCCAGCAGCCCTGGTGGAGCTAACTATGGCTACACCTTC. Its protein product is CASSPGGANYGYTF.

V usage is TRBV2 and J usage is TRBJ1-5; 8 bases align to TRBD1. With V trimmed by 1 base and J by 5 bases, 4 bases remained unmatched. CDR1 and CDR2 from the germline V gene are SNHLY and FYNNEI. CDR3 length: 15 amino acids. CDR3 nucleotides: TGTGCCAGCAGTGAAGGCCAGGGGGCTGATCAGCCCCAGCATTTT. This sequence encodes CASSEGQGADQPQHF.

The chain links TRBV15 to TRBJ1-6; the D is unclear. CDR3 length: 13 residues. Trimming removed 3 bases at V and 5 bases at J, with 5 bases between. CDR1 and CDR2 from the germline V gene are LNHNV and YYDKDF (reference sequence). CDR3 amino acids: CATSRRDNSPLHF. The CDR3 bases are TGTGCCACCAGCAGGAGGGATAATTCACCCCTCCACTTT.

The chain carries TRBV6-5 and TRBJ2-2, with D perhaps matching TRBD1 (6 bases). CDR3 size: 15 residues. CDR1 is MNHEY and CDR2 is SVGAGI in the germline V gene. Trimming shortened V by 7 bases and J by 7 bases, and 19 bases separated the two germline ends. This CDR3 is CASIRGGLGVGELFF. The CDR3 nucleotides read TGTGCCAGCATACGTGGGGGCCTGGGAGTCGGGGAGCTGTTTTTT.

The CDR3 sequence: CASSSQALGYTF. The CDR3 nucleotides read TGTGCCAGCAGCTCCCAGGCTCTTGGCTACACCTTC. This sequence joins TRBV5-5 and TRBJ1-2; D not resolved. Germline loops: CDR1 SGHKS, CDR2 YYEKEE (reference sequence). Trimming shortened V by 3 bases and J by 7 bases, and 10 bases separated the two germline ends. The CDR3 runs 12 residues.

This clone was counted between two and nine times. V gene TRBV29-1 combines with J gene TRBJ2-1, with TRBD2 matching 8 bases. V lost 3 bases and J lost 4; bases outside the gene matches: 5. Germline V CDR1 and CDR2: SQVTM, ANQGSEA. The CDR3 runs to 14 residues. The CDR3: CSVDPSGLYNEQFF. CDR3 in DNA: TGCAGCGTTGATCCTAGCGGGCTTTACAATGAGCAGTTCTTC.

The V gene is TRBV5-1, the J gene TRBJ1-1; 7 bases agree with TRBD1. V trimming: 3 bases; J trimming: 8 bases; junction bases outside the gene matches: 10. The germline CDR1 and CDR2 sequences are SGHRS and YFSETQ. The CDR3 is made up of 14 amino acids. The CDR3 region is CASSSVQGDTEAFF. In DNA, the CDR3 is TGCGCCAGCAGCTCAGTGCAGGGGGATACGGAAGCTTTCTTT.

This clone turned up a few times. The chain carries TRBV18 and TRBJ1-3; 8 nucleotides agree with TRBD1. The V and J ends lost 8 bases and 2 bases, in that order; junction bases with no gene match: 8. The germline V gene encodes CDR1 KGHSH and CDR2 LQKENI. The CDR3 has 15 residues. This chain's CDR3 is CASRQKTGAGNTIYF. The CDR3 DNA reads as TGTGCCAGCCGGCAAAAGACAGGGGCTGGAAACACCATATATTTT.

V is TRBV28 and J is TRBJ1-4; 7 bases are a match to TRBD1. V dropped 10 bases and J dropped 3; count of bases not matched to a gene: 8. The CDR3 is 14 residues long. Germline CDR1 MDHEN, CDR2 SYDVKM. The CDR3 DNA reads TGTGCCACTCGACAGGGTTCGGCTAATGAAAAACTGTTTTTT. Translated: CATRQGSANEKLFF.

The chain combines TRBV11-2 with TRBJ2-2, with 7 positions matching TRBD2. V dropped 5 bases and J dropped 5; count of bases not matched to a gene: 11. The CDR3 covers 16 residues. CDR1 SGHAT and CDR2 FQNNGV come from the germline V gene. The DNA for the CDR3 is TGTGCCAGCAGCGATGAGGTCCTAGCGGTGACCGGGGAGCTGTTTTTT. Its translation: CASSDEVLAVTGELFF.

The V gene is TRBV5-1, the J gene TRBJ2-7, with a weak D call TRBD1 (5 bases). This CDR3 region has 15 residues. Trimming removed 1 base from V and 3 bases from J, with 14 bases in between. CDR1 is SGHRS and CDR2 is YFSETQ in the germline V gene. Here the CDR3 reads CASSLNPQGVYEQYF. CDR3 coding DNA: TGCGCCAGCAGCTTGAATCCCCAGGGTGTCTACGAGCAGTACTTC.

The rearrangement links TRBV19 to TRBJ1-1; D not resolved. Looked up from germline, CDR1 is LNHDA and CDR2 is SQIVND (reference sequence). The CDR3 spans 11 residues. Trimming shortened V by 8 bases and J by 4 bases, and 8 bases separated the two germline ends. CDR3 protein: CASHEGTEAFF. The DNA of the CDR3 is TGTGCCAGTCATGAGGGCACTGAAGCTTTCTTT.

The chain is built from TRBV11-2 and TRBJ2-1, with D tentatively TRBD1 (6 bases). Germline CDR1 SGHAT, CDR2 FQNNGV. The CDR3 length is 13 residues. The germline V and J ends were trimmed by 5 bases and 9 bases, with 14 bases remaining between them. CDR3 DNA: TGTGCCAGCAGCAGAACAGGGAATGTTGAGCAGTTCTTC. As protein: CASSRTGNVEQFF.

This chain connects TRBV2 to TRBJ1-6; D gene unclear. Per germline, CDR1 SNHLY and CDR2 FYNNEI. Trimming left V 8 bases short and J 9 bases short, with 17 bases between. The CDR3 runs to 14 residues. The DNA of the CDR3 is TGTGCCAGCTGGGGAGGCCTCTTGGGTTCACCCCTCCACTTT. Encoded protein: CASWGGLLGSPLHF.

This clone has just one count. The V gene is TRBV19, the J gene TRBJ1-1; possibly TRBD1 for D (6 bases). The CDR3 spans 12 residues. CDR1 is LNHDA, CDR2 SQIVND, per germline (reference sequence). V lost 8 bases, J lost 2 bases, and 9 bases lay in between. The CDR3 nucleotides are TGTGCCAGTGACAGGAGAAACACTGAAGCTTTCTTT. Its translation is CASDRRNTEAFF.

J is TRBJ2-1 and V is TRBV9; 7 bases line up with TRBD2. Germline values: CDR1 SGDLS, CDR2 YYNGEE. The CDR3 consists of 17 residues. With 4 bases clipped from V and 5 bases from J, the junction kept 15 bases outside the gene matches. The DNA of the CDR3 is TGTGCCAGCAGCTTACACGTAGTTGTGGGAGGGGACAATGAGCAGTTCTTC. This codes for CASSLHVVVGGDNEQFF.

This CDR3 reads CASRQAGGVNTGELFF. The CDR3 region has the DNA TGTGCCAGCAGGCAGGCAGGGGGCGTTAACACCGGGGAGCTGTTTTTT. The rearrangement joins TRBV6-6 to TRBJ2-2; 8 nucleotides line up with TRBD1. The germline V gene encodes CDR1 MNHNY and CDR2 SVGAGI (reference sequence). The CDR3 is 16 amino acids. Trimming removed 6 bases from V and 2 bases from J; junction bases left unmatched: 8.